In its sample, the clone carrying this TCR beta chain was seen many times. Its matching antigen is unknown. The data originate from a study of identical twins. General observations from the study: Out-of-frame alpha sequences shared between twins exhibited an excess of low generation probability. The models systematically underestimated how much out-of-frame TCR alpha was shared in monozygotic twins. With abundant cord blood beta clonotypes, insertions were fewer; memory repertoires showed no such pattern.

Unique molecular identifiers were in the cDNA, with template-switch universal primer binding. TCRdb re-called the 5' RACE reads with MiXCR, one entry per CDR3 protein. The sample includes nearly 900,000 distinct CDR3 sequences, 9% to 15% seen only once; the top ten take about 1.5%. After removal of 4 bases from V and 7 bases from J, the junction contained 7 bases not matched to a gene. Germline values: CDR1 SGHKS, CDR2 YYEKEE (reference sequence). The CDR3 totals 16 residues. The data also belong to a second study, concerning yellow fever vaccine responses in identical twins.

Source material: PBMCs. The gene calls are TRBV5-5 and TRBJ1-6; TRBD1 agrees at 11 bases. The origin of this receptor is a woman aged 18-30 years in good health. The CDR3 here is CASSQPGQGANSPLHF. The DNA of the CDR3 is TGTGCCAGCAGCCAGCCCGGACAGGGGGCGAATTCACCCCTCCACTTT.